This TCR beta chain was observed in a study of blood T cell repertoires in COVID-19. The germline V gene encodes CDR1 SEHNR and CDR2 FQNEAQ (reference sequence). There are 12 residues in the CDR3. In regard to this clone: The junction shows a germline mismatch at one end, possibly a read error.

Sequencing used immunoSEQ multiplex PCR; TCRdb keeps in-frame clones, though not all of them. The sample comprises nearly 350,000 clones, about 83% of which are singletons, and 2.5% to 3.5% rests with the top ten. J is TRBJ1-2 and V is TRBV7-9, with TRBD1 matching over 9 bases. This receptor was obtained from a man aged 25-45 years with active or convalescent COVID-19. Specimen: peripheral blood. The CDR3 DNA is TGTGCCAGCAGCTTATCCACAGGGGGCTTCACCTTC. Translated, it gives CASSLSTGGFTF. The whole variable domain, filled in from reference TRBV7-9 and TRBJ1-2, reads DTGVSQNPRHKITKRGQNVTFRCDPISEHNRLYWYRQTLGQGPEFLTYFQNEAQLEKSRLLSDRFSAERPKGSFSTLEIQRTEQGDSAMYLCASSLSTGGFTFGSGTRLTVV.